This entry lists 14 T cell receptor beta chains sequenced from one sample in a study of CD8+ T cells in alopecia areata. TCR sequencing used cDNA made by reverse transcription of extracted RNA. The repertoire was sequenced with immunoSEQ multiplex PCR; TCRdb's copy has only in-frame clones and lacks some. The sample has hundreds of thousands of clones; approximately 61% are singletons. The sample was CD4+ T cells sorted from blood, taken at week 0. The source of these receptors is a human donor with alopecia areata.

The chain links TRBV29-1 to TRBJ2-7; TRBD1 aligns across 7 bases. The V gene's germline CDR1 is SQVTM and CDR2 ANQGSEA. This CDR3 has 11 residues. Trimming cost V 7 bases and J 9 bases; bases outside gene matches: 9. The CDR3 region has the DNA TGCAGCGCCATGACCCGACAGGGGCAGTACTTC. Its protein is CSAMTRQGQYF.

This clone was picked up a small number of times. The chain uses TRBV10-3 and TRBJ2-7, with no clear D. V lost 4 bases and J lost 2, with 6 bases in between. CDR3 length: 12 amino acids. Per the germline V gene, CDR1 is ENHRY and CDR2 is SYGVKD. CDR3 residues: CAISASPYEQYF. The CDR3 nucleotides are TGTGCCATCAGTGCTTCCCCCTACGAGCAGTACTTC.

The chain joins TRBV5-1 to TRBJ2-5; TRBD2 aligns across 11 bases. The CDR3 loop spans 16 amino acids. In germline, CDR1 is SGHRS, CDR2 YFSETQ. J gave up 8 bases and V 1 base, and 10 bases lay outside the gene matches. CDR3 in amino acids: CASSLFSTSGGLTQYF. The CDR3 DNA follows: TGCGCCAGCAGCTTGTTCTCAACTAGCGGGGGACTCACCCAGTACTTC.

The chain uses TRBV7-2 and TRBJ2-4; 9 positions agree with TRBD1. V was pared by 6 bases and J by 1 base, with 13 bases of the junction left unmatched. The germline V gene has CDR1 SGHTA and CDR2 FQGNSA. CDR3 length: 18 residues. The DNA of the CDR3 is TGTGCCAGCAGGCCCGGGACAGGGACGTCGATGGCCAAAAACATTCAGTACTTC. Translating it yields CASRPGTGTSMAKNIQYF.

CDR3 coding DNA: TGTGCCATCATGAAGGGAGGAAGCTCCTACGAGCAGTACTTC. Translated: CAIMKGGSSYEQYF. The chain couples TRBV10-3 to TRBJ2-7; TRBD2 is a possible D gene (6 bases). Per germline, CDR1 ENHRY and CDR2 SYGVKD. This CDR3 is built from 14 residues. V was cut by 7 bases and J by 0 bases, with 13 bases left in between.

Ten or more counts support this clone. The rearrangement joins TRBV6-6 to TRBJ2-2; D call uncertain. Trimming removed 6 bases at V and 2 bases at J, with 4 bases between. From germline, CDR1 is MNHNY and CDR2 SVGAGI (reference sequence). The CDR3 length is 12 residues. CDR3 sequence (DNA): TGTGCCAGCAGGGTTAACACCGGGGAGCTGTTTTTT. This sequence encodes CASRVNTGELFF.

CDR3 DNA sequence: TGTGCCTGGAGTGTAATGTCAGGCAACTATGGCTACACCTTC. Translating it yields CAWSVMSGNYGYTF. The V call is TRBV30, the J call TRBJ1-2; D remains ambiguous. Germline loops: CDR1 GTSNPN, CDR2 SVGIG (reference sequence). Trimming removed 0 bases from V and 2 bases from J, with 10 bases in between. The CDR3 consists of 14 residues.

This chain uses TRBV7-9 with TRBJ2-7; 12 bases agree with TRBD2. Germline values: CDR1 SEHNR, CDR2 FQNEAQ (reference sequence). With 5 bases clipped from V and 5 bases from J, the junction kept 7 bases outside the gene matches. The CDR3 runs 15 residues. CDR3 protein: CASSVGLAGTDEQYF. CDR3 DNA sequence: TGTGCCAGCAGCGTAGGACTAGCGGGAACCGACGAGCAGTACTTC.

The DNA of the CDR3 is TGTGCCTGGAGTGGACAGGGGGTTTTTAGGACTGAAGCTTTCTTT. This codes for CAWSGQGVFRTEAFF. The V gene is TRBV30, the J gene TRBJ1-1, with 9 bases that match TRBD1. Unmatched junction bases numbered 8, after V lost 1 base and J lost 5 bases. Germline loops: CDR1 GTSNPN, CDR2 SVGIG (reference sequence). This CDR3 spans 15 amino acids.

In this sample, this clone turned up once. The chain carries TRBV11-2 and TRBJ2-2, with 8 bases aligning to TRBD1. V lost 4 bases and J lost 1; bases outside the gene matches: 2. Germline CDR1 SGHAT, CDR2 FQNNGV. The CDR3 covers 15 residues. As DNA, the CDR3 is TGTGCCAGCAGCTCAGGGGGCCGGAACACCGGGGAGCTGTTTTTT. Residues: CASSSGGRNTGELFF.

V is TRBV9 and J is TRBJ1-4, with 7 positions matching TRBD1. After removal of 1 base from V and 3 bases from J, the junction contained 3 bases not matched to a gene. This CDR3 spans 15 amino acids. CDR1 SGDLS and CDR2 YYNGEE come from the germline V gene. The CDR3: CASSVNTGANEKLFF. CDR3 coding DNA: TGTGCCAGCAGCGTAAATACAGGGGCTAATGAAAAACTGTTTTTT.

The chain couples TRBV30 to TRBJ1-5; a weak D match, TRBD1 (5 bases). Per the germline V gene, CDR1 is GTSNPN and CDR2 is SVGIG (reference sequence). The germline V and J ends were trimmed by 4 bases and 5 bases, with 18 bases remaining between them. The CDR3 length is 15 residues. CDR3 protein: CAWTARSSGDQPQHF. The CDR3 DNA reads TGTGCCTGGACCGCTCGTAGTTCGGGGGATCAGCCCCAGCATTTT.

CDR3 DNA: TGTGCCAGCAGCGAGGGACCCGGAGGGGACATTCAGTACTTC. This encodes CASSEGPGGDIQYF. The V and J genes are TRBV9 and TRBJ2-4, with D possibly matching TRBD2 (6 bases). CDR1 and CDR2 from the germline V gene are SGDLS and YYNGEE. Trimming removed 3 bases at V and 8 bases at J, with 15 bases between. The CDR3 is 14 residues long.

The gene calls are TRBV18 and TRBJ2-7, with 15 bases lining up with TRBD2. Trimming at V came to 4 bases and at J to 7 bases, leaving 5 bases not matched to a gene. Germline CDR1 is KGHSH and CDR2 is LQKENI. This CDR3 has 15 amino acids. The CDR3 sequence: CASSRTSGGAFEQYF. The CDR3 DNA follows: TGTGCCAGCTCACGGACTAGCGGGGGGGCGTTTGAGCAGTACTTC.